The source of this T cell receptor beta chain is a study of T cells in Graves' hyperthyroidism and ophthalmopathy. Overall study context: The blood sample was taken at first diagnosis, before treatment began.

The CDR3 has 12 residues. The V end lost 2 bases, the J end lost 7 bases, and 12 bases lay between the germline ends. Germline CDR1 reads SQVTM; CDR2 reads ANQGSEA. What was amplified from RNA transcripts were TCR beta CDR3 regions. When the TCR CDR3 underwent first-round RT-PCR, the HTBI primer set was used. TCRdb reprocessed the multiplex PCR reads with MiXCR, giving one entry per CDR3 protein. Of 650,000 to 750,000 distinct CDR3 sequences listed, 11% to 15% were seen once; the top ten hold roughly a tenth. Stable hyperthyroidism: no ophthalmopathy progression over 18 months of follow-up. This clonotype was detected many times.

The rearrangement joins TRBV29-1 to TRBJ2-7; no firm D call. The sample comprised blood. The sequence was obtained from a woman under 30 with Graves' hyperthyroidism. CDR3 protein: CSVESGAREQYF. As DNA, the CDR3 is TGCAGCGTTGAAAGTGGAGCACGGGAGCAGTACTTC.